These T cell receptor beta chains were read from a single sample in a study of neoadjuvant anti-PD-1 for oral cavity cancer. TCRdb's copy holds only in-frame clones and misses some; the assay was immunoSEQ multiplex PCR. The table shows over 5,500 clones, with roughly 54% occurring only once. The input for sequencing was tumor tissue, taken before nivolumab (anti-PD-1) treatment. The receptor set was obtained from a person aged 40-85 years with oral cavity squamous cell carcinoma. Both conserved end residues are part of each CDR3. The D gene is left open where the match is weak. Clone size is shown for a subset of rows, as once, few, many or a class of expanded clone.

clone size,V gene,J gene,D gene,CDR3 DNA,CDR3 protein
-,TRBV5-6,TRBJ2-3,-,TGTGCCAGCAGCTTGGACCCCCGCACAGATACGCAGTATTTT,CASSLDPRTDTQYF
few,TRBV7-2,TRBJ1-5,-,TGTGCCAGCAGCTCGCTCAATCAGCCCCAGCATTTT,CASSSLNQPQHF
-,TRBV6-6,TRBJ2-7,TRBD1,TGTGCCAGCAGTTGGCCGGGACAGGGTGACCACGAGCAGTACTTC,CASSWPGQGDHEQYF
-,TRBV2,TRBJ2-1,-,TGTGCCAGCAGTGACAGGACCCTCTCCTACAATGAGCAGTTCTTC,CASSDRTLSYNEQFF
-,TRBV6-1,TRBJ2-5,TRBD1,TGTGCCAGCAGTGAACAGGGGGTACAAGAGACCCAGTACTTC,CASSEQGVQETQYF
-,TRBV9,TRBJ2-7,TRBD2,TGTGCCAGCAGCGTAGGGGGACTAGCGGGAGCAAAGTCCTACGAGCAGTACTTC,CASSVGGLAGAKSYEQYF
few,TRBV19,TRBJ1-3,-,TGTGCCTCCAGAGAGGGCTACAGTGGAAACACCATATATTTT,CASREGYSGNTIYF
-,TRBV4-1,TRBJ2-5,-,TGCGCCAGCAGCCAAGATTGGCCAGTTGGACAAGAGACCCAGTACTTC,CASSQDWPVGQETQYF
once,TRBV18,TRBJ2-5,TRBD2,TGTGCCAGCTCATCACTCCCCTCTAGCGGGGCTCCGGGAGAGACCCAGTACTTC,CASSSLPSSGAPGETQYF
few,TRBV10-2,TRBJ1-2,-,TGCGCCAGCAGTAAACAGGGAAGCTATGGCTACACCTTC,CASSKQGSYGYTF
-,TRBV30,TRBJ1-3,-,TGTGCCTGGCTTTTCCCAGGGGCCCCGGGAAACACCATATATTTT,CAWLFPGAPGNTIYF
-,TRBV6-1,TRBJ2-1,TRBD2,TGTGCCAGCAGTGAAGCGAATAGCGGGGTGTACAATGAGCAGTTCTTC,CASSEANSGVYNEQFF
-,TRBV5-1,TRBJ2-3,-,TGCGCCAGCAGCTTGTGGGGGGATACGCAGTATTTT,CASSLWGDTQYF
few,TRBV6-4,TRBJ2-1,TRBD2,TGTGCCAGCAGCGCCCGACTAGCGGGAACCTACAATGAGCAGTTCTTC,CASSARLAGTYNEQFF
few,TRBV5-1,TRBJ1-1,TRBD1,TGCGCCAGCAGCGTCTACACAGGGGTCAACACTGAAGCTTTCTTT,CASSVYTGVNTEAFF
-,TRBV30,TRBJ1-5,-,TGTGCCTGGAGTCAAGGGTGGGATCAGCCCCAGCATTTT,CAWSQGWDQPQHF
few,TRBV5-5,TRBJ2-5,TRBD2,TGTGCCAGCAGCTTGAAGGCTAGCGGGGGCCCGTACCAAGAGACCCAGTACTTC,CASSLKASGGPYQETQYF
few,TRBV11-3,TRBJ2-2,-,TGTGCCAGCAGCTTAGTTGCTGGCCGACTGAACACCGGGGAGCTGTTTTTT,CASSLVAGRLNTGELFF
few,TRBV11-2,TRBJ2-5,TRBD2,TGTGCCAGCAGCTTAGATCAAAATAGCGGGAGGGCGGAGACCCAGTACTTC,CASSLDQNSGRAETQYF
few,TRBV7-8,TRBJ1-1,-,TGTGCCAGCAGCTTCGCCCGGGGCACTGAAGCTTTCTTT,CASSFARGTEAFF
few,TRBV5-6,TRBJ2-1,TRBD2,TGTGCCAGCAGCCGAAGACTAGCAGGTGAGCAGTTCTTC,CASSRRLAGEQFF
-,TRBV5-1,TRBJ2-7,TRBD2,TGCGCCAGCAGCCTAACTAGCGGCTACTACGAGCAGTACTTC,CASSLTSGYYEQYF
-,TRBV6-1,TRBJ2-5,-,TGTGCCAGCAGTGAGGACGTGGTCTCCCAAGAGACCCAGTACTTC,CASSEDVVSQETQYF
-,TRBV18,TRBJ1-5,-,TGTGCCAGCTCACGGGGGAGTCAGCCCCAGCATTTT,CASSRGSQPQHF
few,TRBV18,TRBJ2-1,TRBD2,TGTGCCAGCTCGAGGTCACTAGCGGGAGCAGGCAATGAGCAGTTCTTC,CASSRSLAGAGNEQFF
few,TRBV28,TRBJ2-7,-,TGTGCCAGCAGTTCGCCCGGCCGACTTGTGAACGAGCAGTACTTC,CASSSPGRLVNEQYF
few,TRBV4-1,TRBJ1-2,-,TGCGCCAGCAGCCAAGATGGAACAAAATACTATGGCTACACCTTC,CASSQDGTKYYGYTF
-,TRBV7-3,TRBJ2-3,TRBD1,TGTGCCAGCAGCCCCGGACAGGGAAGCACAGATACGCAGTATTTT,CASSPGQGSTDTQYF
-,TRBV28,TRBJ2-1,TRBD2,TGTGCCAGCATAGAAGCGGGAGTCAGCAATGAGCAGTTCTTC,CASIEAGVSNEQFF
medium-sized,TRBV29-1,TRBJ1-1,-,TGCAGCTACACAGGGCTTCCTCTGAACACTGAAGCTTTCTTT,CSYTGLPLNTEAFF
-,TRBV7-2,TRBJ2-7,-,TGTGCCAGCAGCTTATCCGGCTCCTACGAGCAGTACTTC,CASSLSGSYEQYF
few,TRBV28,TRBJ1-1,-,TGTGCCAGCAGCTTGGCAGAACGGGGAGCTTTCTTT,CASSLAERGAFF
few,TRBV10-3,TRBJ2-3,TRBD2,TGTGCCATCAGTGACCCGGGACTAGCGACAGATACGCAGTATTTT,CAISDPGLATDTQYF
few,TRBV2,TRBJ1-5,-,TGTGCCAGCAGTTTACAGGGTGGCAGCAATCAGCCCCAGCATTTT,CASSLQGGSNQPQHF
few,TRBV11-2,TRBJ2-7,-,TGTGCCAGCAGCCTAAGGGGTGGTAGCCTGAGCTCCTACGAGCAGTACTTC,CASSLRGGSLSSYEQYF
-,TRBV5-1,TRBJ1-5,-,TGCGCCAGCAGCCCTCGCCCTAATCAGCCCCAGCATTTT,CASSPRPNQPQHF
-,TRBV11-3,TRBJ2-3,-,TGTGCCAGCAGCTTAAGGATTACAGATACGCAGTATTTT,CASSLRITDTQYF
-,TRBV4-1,TRBJ2-2,TRBD2,TGCGCCAGCAGCCAAGAACTAGCGGGAGGCCGGACCGGGGAGCTGTTTTTT,CASSQELAGGRTGELFF
few,TRBV11-2,TRBJ2-2,TRBD2,TGTGCCAGCAGCCATAGCGGGGGGGCCCCCGGGGAGCTGTTTTTT,CASSHSGGAPGELFF
-,TRBV5-6,TRBJ2-4,-,TGTGCCAGCAGCCCGGGGGTAGCCAAAAACATTCAGTACTTC,CASSPGVAKNIQYF
-,TRBV7-9,TRBJ2-2,TRBD2,TGTGCCAGCAGCTTAGGAGCGGGGGGCACCACCGGGGAGCTGTTTTTT,CASSLGAGGTTGELFF
-,TRBV6-5,TRBJ2-3,TRBD2,TGTGCCAGCAGTTCCCAAGGGACTAGCGGGAGGGATACGCAGTATTTT,CASSSQGTSGRDTQYF
-,TRBV18,TRBJ1-6,TRBD1,TGTGCCAGCTCACGGGGGACAGGGGCTAATTCACCCCTCCACTTT,CASSRGTGANSPLHF
-,TRBV19,TRBJ1-1,-,TGTGCCAGTAAGAGCAGCTTGAACACTGAAGCTTTCTTT,CASKSSLNTEAFF
-,TRBV30,TRBJ1-2,TRBD1,TGTGCCAGTGAAACCAGGGGGCGTGACTATGGCTACACCTTC,CASETRGRDYGYTF
-,TRBV2,TRBJ1-2,TRBD1,TGTGCCAGCGGTACCCACCGGGACAGGGATGGCTACACCTTC,CASGTHRDRDGYTF
-,TRBV11-2,TRBJ1-4,-,TGTGCCAGCAGCTTAGATGTATCCGGACAGCTTTTTTTT,CASSLDVSGQLFF
-,TRBV29-1,TRBJ2-5,-,TGCAGCGTTGAAGATCGGGCCAGACAAGAGACCCAGTACTTC,CSVEDRARQETQYF
-,TRBV7-9,TRBJ2-2,-,TGTGCCAGCAGCTCCTACAGTGACACCGGGGAGCTGTTTTTT,CASSSYSDTGELFF
-,TRBV5-1,TRBJ1-1,-,TGCGCCAGCAGCTTGGAACCCAGGAACACTGAAGCTTTCTTT,CASSLEPRNTEAFF
-,TRBV5-6,TRBJ1-1,-,TGTGCCAGCAGTTTACAGGGAAACACTGAAGCTTTCTTT,CASSLQGNTEAFF
-,TRBV20-1,TRBJ2-5,TRBD1,TGCAGTGCTCACAGGGGCGAGACCCAGTACTTC,CSAHRGETQYF
few,TRBV6-6,TRBJ2-1,-,TGTGCCAGCAGTTACTCGGGACACCTCTACAATGAGCAGTTCTTC,CASSYSGHLYNEQFF
-,TRBV30,TRBJ1-1,-,TGTGCCTGGAGTAGGACTAACACTGAAGCTTTCTTT,CAWSRTNTEAFF
-,TRBV6-1,TRBJ2-2,-,TGTGCCAGCAGTAGGCCCAAGGAGTACACCGGGGAGCTGTTTTTT,CASSRPKEYTGELFF